The clone carrying this T cell receptor (beta chain) was detected ten times or more. Its antigen remains unknown. The sample belongs to a study of blood T cells in healthy people across ages. Whole-study findings and limits: Bulk PBMC profiling left naive and antigen-experienced comparisons inconclusive.

It was with a sample-barcoded 5' primer and a J-beta primer mix that a second PCR of roughly 6 to 12 cycles was run. From the 5' RACE reads, TCRdb called clonotypes with MiXCR, one entry per CDR3 protein. The table shows more than 650,000 distinct CDR3 sequences, with approximately 22% occurring only once. Germline V gene sequence: CDR1 SGHTA, CDR2 FQGNSA. Germline trimming cut 5 bases from V and 5 bases from J; bases unmatched to any gene: 13. The CDR3 loop spans 19 amino acids. The clonotype was recovered from a man aged 70-80 years in good health. The chain carries TRBV7-2 and TRBJ2-1, with 15 nucleotides matching TRBD2. Sequencing used blood. The CDR3 here is CASSPRGGGLAGGNNEQFF. CDR3 DNA sequence: TGTGCCAGCAGCCCCCGGGGAGGGGGACTAGCGGGAGGTAACAATGAGCAGTTCTTC.